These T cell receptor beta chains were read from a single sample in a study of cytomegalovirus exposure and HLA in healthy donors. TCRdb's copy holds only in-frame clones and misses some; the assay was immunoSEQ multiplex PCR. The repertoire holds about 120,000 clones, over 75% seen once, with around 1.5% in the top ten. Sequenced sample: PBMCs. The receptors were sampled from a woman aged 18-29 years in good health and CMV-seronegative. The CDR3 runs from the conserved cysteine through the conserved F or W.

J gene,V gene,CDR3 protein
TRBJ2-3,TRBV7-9,CASSSITDTQYF
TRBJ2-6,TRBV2,CASSEVAAGANVLTF
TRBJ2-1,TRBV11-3,CASSQRTSGHNEQFF
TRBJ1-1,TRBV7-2,CASSPHVGGPATEAFF
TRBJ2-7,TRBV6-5,CASSYGRGGSYEQYF
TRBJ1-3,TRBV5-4,CASSPEGSARSGNTIYF
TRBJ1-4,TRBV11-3,CASPLGARGDEKLFF
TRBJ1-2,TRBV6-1,CASSGTLRGLAGGYTF
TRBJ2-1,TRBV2,CAGRLAGYNEQFF
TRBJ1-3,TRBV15,CATSLFIGGTGNTIYF
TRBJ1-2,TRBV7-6,CASSRQGSNYGYTF
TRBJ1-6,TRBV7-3,CASSSDGDSPLHF
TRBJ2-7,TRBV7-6,CASSLGMGTGKYEQYF
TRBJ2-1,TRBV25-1,CASSEWSEQFF
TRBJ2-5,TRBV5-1,CASSLDRVWLETQYF
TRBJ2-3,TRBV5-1,CASSLVSGRDTDTQYF
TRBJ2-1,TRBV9,CASSVEGGLVDEQFF
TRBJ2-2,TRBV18,CASSPSAGIEKLFF
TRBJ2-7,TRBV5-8,CASSHGQGTNYEQYF
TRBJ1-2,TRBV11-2,CASSLSTYGYTF
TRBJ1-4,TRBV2,CASSERRGPNEKLFF
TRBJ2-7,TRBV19,CASVDRSSYEQYF
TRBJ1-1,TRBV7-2,CASSLGGGRFTEAFF
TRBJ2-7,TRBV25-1,CASSDRGQGYEQYF
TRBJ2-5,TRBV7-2,CASSLTSGGGETQYF
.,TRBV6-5,CASSYRGYEQYF
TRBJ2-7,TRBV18,CASSGLGTGVIEQYF
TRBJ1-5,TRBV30,CAWSGTVNQPQHF
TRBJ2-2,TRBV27,CASSRSRTGRNTGELFF
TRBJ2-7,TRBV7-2,CASSPWTGPYEQYF
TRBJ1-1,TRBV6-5,CASSYMSRTEAFF
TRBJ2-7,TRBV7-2,CASSLILYEQYF
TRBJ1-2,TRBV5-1,CASSLGQNYGYTF
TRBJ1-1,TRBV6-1,CAGDIPPTNTEAFF